This record looks at one T cell receptor (beta chain) sequence and its context. The table came from immunoSEQ multiplex PCR; TCRdb's copy has only in-frame clones and leaves some out. The sample records hundreds of thousands of clones, around nine tenths being singletons. With 6 bases removed from V and 4 bases from J, the gap between germline ends came to 18 bases. The CDR3 is 15 residues long. Germline CDR1 reads MNHEY; CDR2 reads SVGAGI. The sample belongs to a study of control samples from healthy donors and cancer patients. The TCR was taken from a man aged 35-49 years with head and neck cancer. The material sequenced was PBMCs. The chain joins TRBV6-5 to TRBJ1-2; tentatively, D is TRBD1 (5 bases). CDR3 DNA sequence: TGTGCCAGCAGGCTAGGGGCAGGGTTTATCTATGGCTACACCTTC. Amino acids: CASRLGAGFIYGYTF.